A single T cell receptor beta chain is shown here with its context. This clone was counted a few times. Its antigen has not been determined. No much larger clone exists at a distance of one base, and base qualities are not known. The data stem from a study of PD-L1 blockade in urothelial cancer (dated by TCRdb to about 2017). In terms of the full investigation: Therapy was started in 2014 for all patients, and atezolizumab 1,200 mg was administered intravenously every 3 weeks. About nine tenths of the roughly 29 patients were males with bladder-origin urothelial cancer, and about 65% of the roughly 30 reported a prior smoking history. An ECOG performance status of 0 or 1 was recorded for the patients, and 0 to 3 prior chemotherapy regimens had been received by the patients. Blood samples were analyzed at 3 weeks after treatment start (second dose) and at 6 weeks after treatment start. Blood samples gave a median of roughly 150,000 T cells and 88,000 or so unique TCRs, with a median clonality of around 0.08. An exploratory multi-omic analysis was conducted of the somatic, immune and clinical correlates of response to PD-L1 blockade with atezolizumab in urothelial cancer. TCR sequencing covered pretreatment tumor samples and matched, serially collected peripheral blood taken before and after atezolizumab treatment. Progression-free survival longer than 6 months counted as durable clinical benefit, and TCR features were additionally tested against both progression-free and overall survival. In the same patients who had TCR sequencing, pretreatment tumors also underwent whole exome sequencing and RNA sequencing. Durable clinical benefit was achieved by nine patients and was not achieved by 20 patients. Pretreatment blood TCR-seq was available for about 30 patients, at least one posttreatment blood collection was obtained for roughly 25 patients, and tumor TCR-seq was available for roughly 25 patients.

What the authors observed across the whole study: A pretreatment peripheral blood TCR clonality below the median was linked to improved progression-free and overall survival. Patients with durable benefit showed greater expansion of tumor-associated TCR clones in peripheral blood 3 weeks after starting treatment (n of about 20, p = 0.022). Because the sample size was small (n of about 29) and many of the analyses were exploratory, the results are meant to be hypothesis-generating.

Synthetic TCR analog templates were spiked into each PCR to estimate absolute template abundance from read counts. Using the immunoSEQ assay, TCRbeta CDR3 regions were amplified from genomic DNA with bias-controlled V and J gene primers. Rearranged TCRbeta segments were sequenced at approximately 20X coverage. As for how the authors treated the data: Clustering was used to correct sequencing errors, and CDR3s were annotated against IMGT to assign V, D and J genes. Downstream analyses used only productive TCRbeta rearrangements, leaving out any out-of-frame or stop-codon sequences. Clonality was computed as one minus Shannon entropy normalized by the log of the number of unique productive sequences. Clones differing between time points or between blood and tumor were identified using Fisher's exact test with Benjamini-Hochberg correction, with an adjusted p below 0.01 applied as the threshold. TCRdb provides this immuneACCESS table in a form limited to in-frame rearrangements. Some clones are lacking; in checked studies, under half of them reflect an unresolved V gene, and why the rest are absent is not known. V and J calls and clone size are as listed in that table; D and trimming were resolved from the DNA. The sample table holds roughly 84,000 clones, of which 82% were seen once. The ten largest clonotypes hold more than 8% of the sample.

A total of some 30 patients with locally advanced or metastatic urothelial carcinoma, treated at Memorial Sloan Kettering on a trial protocol, made up the cohort. Peripheral blood mononuclear cells were collected pretreatment and during treatment, at between 1 and 8 total time points per patient. The Qiagen DNeasy Blood extraction kit was used to purify genomic DNA from total PBMCs and from tumor samples. PBMCs were collected pretreatment and during treatment, and were isolated and stored as previously described. The receptor's source is a man aged 65 to 85 with urothelial cancer. The material sequenced was PBMCs, taken around atezolizumab (anti-PD-L1) treatment.

CDR3 region: CASSVAGEDTDTQYF. The bases read TGTGCCAGCAGCGTAGCCGGGGAGGACACAGATACGCAGTATTTT. The V gene is TRBV9 and the J gene is TRBJ2-3; the best D guess is TRBD2, with 6 bases matching. CDR1 and CDR2 were assigned from the germline V gene as SGDLS and YYNGEE. The CDR3 covers 15 residues, taking in both the cysteine and the phenylalanine. The read is trimmed to its CDR3 DNA, 45 bases read in frame from base 1. V is shortened by 0 bases, J by 2 bases, and the region joining them spans 10 bases. The entire variable domain, with the stretches around the CDR3 drawn from the reference TRBV9 and TRBJ2-3 proteins, is DSGVTQTPKHLITATGQRVTLRCSPRSGDLSVYWYQQSLDQGLQFLIQYYNGEERAKGNILERFSAQQFPDLHSELNLSSLELGDSALYFCASSVAGEDTDTQYFGPGTRLTVL.